This entry concerns a single TCR beta chain. No antigen is known for it. No much larger clonotype is one base removed from it; base qualities were not supplied. A distance of 16 bases separates the germline ends of V and J, which lose 5 bases and 2 bases respectively. Including the terminal cysteine and phenylalanine, the CDR3 comprises 17 residues. Kept here is only the CDR3 DNA, which spans 51 bases and is read in frame from base 1. According to the germline V gene, CDR1 reads SGHTA and CDR2 reads FQGNSA. This specimen comes from a study of blood T cell repertoires in COVID-19 (dated by TCRdb to about 2020). A note on the overall study: Collaborator samples came from the United States, Italy and Spain and covered acute and convalescent phases of COVID-19. The material from the prospective study consisted of cDNA or gDNA derived from T cells, B-cell-depleted T cells, or PBMCs. Subjects who had been exposed to COVID-19, were actively infected with it, or had recovered from it provided the deeply sampled blood TCRbeta repertoires that made up the dataset. The repertoires were released in a freely available public database meant as a resource for research on the immune response to SARS-CoV-2. The samples were drawn from the first 160 participants of the ongoing ImmuneRACE study and from over a thousand subjects provided by 6 global collaborators. Nearly every sample came with metadata listing a de-identified subject ID, COVID-19 status, age in years and sex. Where HLA class I and class II types were available, the types were taken from metadata supplied by the sample provider, not from assay-based typing.

Whole blood was collected in K2EDTA tubes by collaborating institutions according to the institutions' own protocols. For TCRbeta analysis, collaborators shipped samples as frozen whole blood, isolated PBMCs, or DNA extracted from either of those sample types. TCRbeta CDR3 regions were amplified from genomic DNA by means of the immunoSEQ Assay, a bias-controlled multiplex PCR. The authors' pipeline ran thus. The number of nucleated cells in each sample was estimated by amplification of reference gene primers within the assay. Sequence reads were collapsed and filtered to measure the absolute abundance of every unique TCRbeta CDR3 rearrangement. Productive Simpson clonality was computed per sample as the square root of Simpson's diversity index over productive rearrangements. The table was pulled from immuneACCESS by TCRdb, which kept in-frame rearrangements only. Such tables lose some clones; where checked, under half of the loss comes from unresolved V genes, and the rest has no known cause. V and J calls and clone size come straight from that table; D and trimming were deduced from the DNA. The sample table contains 250,000 or so clones; only one count was recorded for 60% to 75% of them. The leading ten clones occupy about 3.1% of the sample.

The paper as a whole reports these results and caveats: Clinical and demographic metadata were provided uncurated, with the amount varying by source and participant.

The sequence links TRBV7-2 to TRBJ2-6; D gene: possibly TRBD1, on 6 matching bases. Sample: peripheral blood. This TCR was sampled from a woman of 80 years or more with acute or convalescent COVID-19. CDR3 sequence: CASSPREGVTGANVLTF. The DNA sequence follows: TGTGCCAGCAGCCCTCGAGAGGGGGTCACTGGGGCCAACGTCCTGACTTTC.